A selection of T cell receptor beta chains follows, all from one sample in a study of T-cell reconstitution after alpha-beta-depleted transplantation in children. Each CDR3 protein is one row after TCRdb ran MiXCR on the PCR reads. The sample includes around 45,000 distinct CDR3 sequences, 40% to 60% seen only once; the top ten take 35% to 40%. The sequencing used peripheral blood, collected before TCRalphabeta/CD19-depleted stem cell transplant. The source is a boy under two years old with SCID, due to receive a stem cell transplant. Each CDR3 is given with its conserved first and last residue. A D gene is named only where the DNA matches it firmly. Clone size, where shown, is once, few, many, or a class for clones that have expanded.

d_call clone_size j_call v_call cdr3_nt cdr3_aa
TRBD1 - TRBJ2-7 TRBV12-5 TGTGCTAGTGGTTTGCGACAGGGCGAGCAGTACTTC CASGLRQGEQYF
- - TRBJ2-5 TRBV10-2 TGCGCCAGCAGCTTACAGGGCTCGGAGACCCAGTACTTC CASSLQGSETQYF
TRBD2 few TRBJ2-5 TRBV7-8 TGTGCCAGCAGCTTAGCGCGTATACTAGCGGGGGAAGAGACCCAGTACTTC CASSLARILAGEETQYF
- - TRBJ2-7 TRBV7-2 TGTGCCAGCAGCTTGACAGGAGCCTACGAGCAGTACTTC CASSLTGAYEQYF
- - TRBJ2-1 TRBV5-1 TGCGCCAGCAGCTTGGCCAACCCCAATGAGCAGTTCTTC CASSLANPNEQFF
TRBD2 - TRBJ2-3 TRBV12-3/TRBV12-4 TGTGCCAGCAGTTTAGAGCGGGGGGTAGATACGCAGTATTTT CASSLERGVDTQYF
- - TRBJ1-1 TRBV20-1 TGCAGTGTGACGAGGGGACCGAACACTGAAGCTTTCTTT CSVTRGPNTEAFF
TRBD2 - TRBJ2-5 TRBV5-1 TGCGCCAGCAGTTCCGGGACTAGGGAAGAGACCCAGTACTTC CASSSGTREETQYF
TRBD2 once TRBJ2-1 TRBV5-4 TGTGCCAGCAGCTTGTGGAGCGGGGGAAGGACTAATGAGCAGTTCTTC CASSLWSGGRTNEQFF
- - TRBJ2-7 TRBV7-9 TGTGCCAGCAGCCCCCGAGCGGCCTACGAGCAGTACTTC CASSPRAAYEQYF
- few TRBJ1-1 TRBV12-3/TRBV12-4 TGTGCCAGCAGTTTGAAGGGGAACACTGAAGCTTTCTTT CASSLKGNTEAFF
TRBD2 - TRBJ2-7 TRBV7-2 TGTGCCAGCAGCTTAGATTCTAGCGGGAGAGAGCAGTACTTC CASSLDSSGREQYF
- - TRBJ1-4 TRBV6-1 TGTGCCAGCAGAGGAGGCAGAAGGCCCCCCGCTAATGAAAAACTGTTTTTT CASRGGRRPPANEKLFF
- few TRBJ2-3 TRBV5-5 TGTGCCAGCAGAGTCCCTTTGGGGGCCGGAGATACGCAGTATTTT CASRVPLGAGDTQYF
- - TRBJ2-3 TRBV5-1 TGCGCCAGCACCCCCGCGGGCGCCACAGGTACGCAGTATTTT CASTPAGATGTQYF
- - TRBJ2-1 TRBV28 TGTGCCAGCAGTTTGGTTGGGAACTCCTACAATGAGCAGTTCTTC CASSLVGNSYNEQFF
- - TRBJ1-2 TRBV20-1 TGCAGTGCTAGATGGGTCACTAACTATGGCTACACCTTC CSARWVTNYGYTF
- - TRBJ2-1 TRBV11-2 TGTGCCAGCAGCTTAATGCGGGGGCCCAACAATGAGCAGTTCTTC CASSLMRGPNNEQFF
TRBD1 - TRBJ1-2 TRBV5-1 TGCGCCAGCAGCTTAACAGGGGTCTATGGCTACACCTTC CASSLTGVYGYTF
- - TRBJ1-4 TRBV27 TGTGCCAGCAGTCCGACCGGAGTTGGAAAACTGTTTTTT CASSPTGVGKLFF
TRBD1 few TRBJ2-3 TRBV7-8 TGTGCCAGCAGCTTAGACCCGACAGGGGGAGGAGATACGCAGTATTTT CASSLDPTGGGDTQYF
- - TRBJ2-3 TRBV20-1 TGCAGTGCTAGAGATGATCAGGGTGGAGGCACAGATACGCAGTATTTT CSARDDQGGGTDTQYF
- - TRBJ1-2 TRBV5-1 TGCGCCAGCAGCTTAGACAGTAACTATGGCTACACCTTC CASSLDSNYGYTF
- many TRBJ2-2 TRBV11-2 TGTGCCAGCAGCCCGAATACAGGGTCCGGGGAGCTGTTTTTT CASSPNTGSGELFF
TRBD2 - TRBJ2-5 TRBV20-1 TGCAGTGCTATAGCGGGCGGCGCCCAAGAGACCCAGTACTTC CSAIAGGAQETQYF
TRBD1 - TRBJ2-7 TRBV11-2 TGTGCCAGCAGCCCCGGGACAGGGCAAGCCGAGCAGTACTTC CASSPGTGQAEQYF
- few TRBJ2-3 TRBV28 TGTGCCAGCAGTTTTTACGCTATAACAGATACGCAGTATTTT CASSFYAITDTQYF
TRBD1 once TRBJ2-1 TRBV7-6 TGTGCCAGCAGCCAAGCGACAGGGGACAATGAGCAGTTCTTC CASSQATGDNEQFF
- many TRBJ2-3 TRBV15 TGTGCCACCAGCTCTCCCAGGGCGGGCGGGGTCACAGATACGCAGTATTTT CATSSPRAGGVTDTQYF
TRBD1 - TRBJ2-1 TRBV12-3/TRBV12-4 TGTGCCAGCACCACCGGACAGGGCTACTACAATGAGCAGTTCTTC CASTTGQGYYNEQFF
TRBD2 - TRBJ2-5 TRBV6-1 TGTGCCAGCAGTGAACTAGCGGGGGGGCAAGAGACCCAGTACTTC CASSELAGGQETQYF
- few TRBJ1-6 TRBV2 TGTGCCAGCAGTGATTTTCGGGGCGTGAGTTCACCCCTCCACTTT CASSDFRGVSSPLHF
- - TRBJ1-5 TRBV4-3 TGCGCCAGCAGCCAAGATACCCGGGACCAGCCCCAGCATTTT CASSQDTRDQPQHF
- - TRBJ1-2 TRBV7-8 TGTGCCAGCAGCTTAGGGATTAAGGATCTGGGCGGCTACACCTTC CASSLGIKDLGGYTF
- few TRBJ1-5 TRBV11-2 TGTGCCAGCAGTTCGAGTGGGGCACTTGGGAGCAATCAGCCCCAGCATTTT CASSSSGALGSNQPQHF
- - TRBJ2-7 TRBV10-3 TGTGCCATCAGTGAGAAGGCAGGGGGGAGCTACGAGCAGTACTTC CAISEKAGGSYEQYF
TRBD1 few TRBJ2-5 TRBV3-1 TGTGCCAGCAGCCTCCGGACAGGGGGCGCAGAGACCCAGTACTTC CASSLRTGGAETQYF
TRBD1 - TRBJ1-2 TRBV3-1 TGTGCCAGCAGCCGAGGACAGGGGGCGAGATATGGCTACACCTTC CASSRGQGARYGYTF
TRBD1 few TRBJ2-5 TRBV5-1 TGCGCCAGCAGCTTGGGGCTAGACAGGGATCGGTACTTC CASSLGLDRDRYF
- - TRBJ1-3 TRBV7-2 TGTGCCAGCAGCTTCGAGGCTGGAAACACCATATATTTT CASSFEAGNTIYF
- few TRBJ2-3 TRBV7-2 TGTGCCAGCAGCTACGGACTAACTGGCTCGGATACGCAGTATTTT CASSYGLTGSDTQYF
TRBD2 - TRBJ2-5 TRBV5-1 TGCGCCAGCAGCTTGACGGGGGGAGAGACCCAGTACTTC CASSLTGGETQYF
TRBD2 - TRBJ2-5 TRBV3-1 TGTGCCAGCAGCCAAGGCGGGGGGGAGGCAGAGACCCAGTACTTC CASSQGGGEAETQYF
- - TRBJ1-5 TRBV7-2 TGTGCCAGCAGCTTATACGATCAGCCCCAGCATTTT CASSLYDQPQHF
TRBD2 - TRBJ2-2 TRBV5-1 TGCGCCAGCAGCCGAATTACTCTAGCGGGGCAGTACACCGGGGAGCTGTTTTTT CASSRITLAGQYTGELFF
- few TRBJ2-1 TRBV5-1 TGCGCCAGCAGCTTGGATGGGGTCGGGCAGTTCTTC CASSLDGVGQFF
TRBD1 - TRBJ2-7 TRBV4-3 TGCGCCAGCAGCCCAGGAGCAGGGGGCCCGATGGACGAGCAGTACTTC CASSPGAGGPMDEQYF
- few TRBJ2-1 TRBV4-1 TGCGCCAGCAGCCAAGACGGGAATGAGCAGTTCTTC CASSQDGNEQFF
- many TRBJ1-1 TRBV5-6 TGTGCCAGCAGGTATTCTTCGGGCACTGAAGCTTTCTTT CASRYSSGTEAFF
- - TRBJ1-2 TRBV9 TGTGCCAGCAGCGTAGAAGGACATAACTATGGCTACACCTTC CASSVEGHNYGYTF
- - TRBJ1-1 TRBV7-9 TGTGCCAGCGAAAGGGGGGGTGTCACTGAAGCTTTCTTT CASERGGVTEAFF
TRBD1 many TRBJ1-6 TRBV7-9 TGTGCCAGCAGCTCCTCCGGGACAGGGTATTATAATTCACCCCTCCACTTT CASSSSGTGYYNSPLHF
TRBD2 - TRBJ2-3 TRBV4-1 TGCGCCAGCAGCCAAGGAGCAAGCGGGGGAAGCGATACGCAGTATTTT CASSQGASGGSDTQYF
- few TRBJ2-7 TRBV7-3 TGTGCCAGCAGCTTAACCGGGGGCTACGAGCAGTACTTC CASSLTGGYEQYF
- - TRBJ1-1 TRBV7-2 TGTGCCAGCAGCGTATACAGGGCTGGGGCTTTCTTT CASSVYRAGAFF
TRBD2 - TRBJ2-7 TRBV4-2 TGTGCCAGCAGCCGGCTGGACGCCGGGACTAGCGGGGGGGCCCGCTCCTACGAGCAGTACTTC CASSRLDAGTSGGARSYEQYF
- - TRBJ2-7 TRBV4-1 TGCGCCAGCAGCCAAGATCAGGGGATGCGGTCGGAGCAGTACTTC CASSQDQGMRSEQYF